The next 12 T cell receptor beta chains were all read from a single sample in a study of blood T cell repertoires in COVID-19. Clones were read by immunoSEQ multiplex PCR, and TCRdb kept only the in-frame ones, dropping some. The sample gives approximately 210,000 clones, roughly nine tenths of which show up once; 0.65% to 0.95% is in the top ten. Sequenced: peripheral blood. These TCRs come from a woman between 70 and 85 years old with acute or convalescent COVID-19.

The chain has TRBV18 and TRBJ2-3; D gene unclear. From germline, CDR1 is KGHSH and CDR2 LQKENI. V dropped 3 bases and J dropped 5 bases, with 6 bases sitting between them. The CDR3 loop spans 12 amino acids. The CDR3 DNA sequence: TGTGCCAGCTCACCCTCCGGAGATACGCAGTATTTT. It codes for CASSPSGDTQYF.

This chain uses TRBV28 with TRBJ2-7, with 8 bases fitting TRBD1. Germline CDR1 MDHEN, CDR2 SYDVKM. The CDR3 has 15 residues. With V trimmed by 5 bases and J by 5 bases, 11 bases remained unmatched. CDR3 loop: CASSPSWTGRNEQYF. The CDR3 DNA is TGTGCCAGCAGTCCCTCGTGGACAGGGCGCAACGAGCAGTACTTC.

V and J are TRBV19 and TRBJ2-7; TRBD2 is a possible D gene (6 bases). Per the germline V gene, CDR1 is LNHDA and CDR2 is SQIVND (reference sequence). V was clipped by 10 bases and J by 0 bases, with 19 bases between them. The CDR3 loop spans 15 amino acids. CDR3 in DNA: TGTGCCACCTCCCCCGGGAGCGGACCCTCCTACGAGCAGTACTTC. Translated: CATSPGSGPSYEQYF.

This rearrangement joins TRBV5-1 to TRBJ2-7, with 8 bases fitting TRBD1. Germline CDR1 reads SGHRS; CDR2 reads YFSETQ. The CDR3 is 14 amino acids. V lost 2 bases and J lost 1; bases outside the gene matches: 2. Here the CDR3 reads CASSFGQGSYEQYF. CDR3 nucleotide sequence: TGCGCCAGCAGCTTTGGACAGGGATCCTACGAGCAGTACTTC.

The genes are TRBV2 and TRBJ2-7; the match to TRBD1 covers 7 bases. Germline trimming cut 5 bases from V and 5 bases from J; bases unmatched to any gene: 3. This CDR3 region has 12 residues. Germline CDR1 and CDR2: SNHLY and FYNNEI. This CDR3 reads CASSSDRHEQYF. CDR3 sequence (DNA): TGTGCCAGCAGTTCGGACAGGCACGAGCAGTACTTC.

There are a few counts of this clone. The rearrangement links TRBV19 to TRBJ1-6; D remains unclear. CDR1 and CDR2 (germline): LNHDA, SQIVND (reference sequence). Trimming cost V 7 bases and J 5 bases, with 21 bases left between them. The CDR3 runs to 17 residues. The CDR3 bases are TGTGCCAGTATTAGGTTGCTGTCACAGAAGAATAATTCACCCCTCCACTTT. Protein: CASIRLLSQKNNSPLHF. The variable domain in full, completed from reference TRBV19 and TRBJ1-6, reads DGGITQSPKYLFRKEGQNVTLSCEQNLNHDAMYWYRQDPGQGLRLIYYSQIVNDFQKGDIAEGYSVSREKKESFPLTVTSAQKNPTAFYLCASIRLLSQKNNSPLHFGNGTRLTVT.

J is TRBJ1-1 and V is TRBV6-2 or TRBV6-3; tentatively, D is TRBD1 (6 bases). The CDR3 loop spans 13 amino acids. Germline loops: CDR1 MNHEY, CDR2 SVGEGT. V lost 6 bases, J lost 6 bases, and 14 bases lay in between. CDR3 region: CASSSTGTSEAFF. The CDR3 region has the DNA TGTGCCAGCAGCTCCACCGGGACATCTGAAGCTTTCTTT.

The V and J genes are TRBV5-1 and TRBJ1-3; TRBD1 might be the D (5 bases). V lost 6 bases and J 0 bases, leaving 13 bases between the germline ends. The germline CDR1 and CDR2 sequences are SGHRS and YFSETQ. This CDR3 is built from 15 residues. The CDR3 nucleotides are TGCGCCAGCACCCCCCGGGGGGACTCTGGAAACACCATATATTTT. Translated: CASTPRGDSGNTIYF.

This clone was picked up one time. J is TRBJ1-2 and V is TRBV10-3; D perhaps matches TRBD1 (5 bases). Germline V gene data show CDR1 as ENHRY and CDR2 as SYGVKD. The V gene lost 4 bases and the J gene lost 7 bases, with 16 bases spanning the gap. CDR3 length: 14 residues. The CDR3 DNA follows: TGTGCCATCAGTGCCGACAGCGTCGGATCTGGCTACACCTTC. Its protein product is CAISADSVGSGYTF.

This chain links TRBV28 with TRBJ2-7, with TRBD2 as a possible D gene (6 bases). V shed 5 bases and J shed 4 bases, with 12 bases lying between them. Germline loops: CDR1 MDHEN, CDR2 SYDVKM. This CDR3 is 13 amino acids long. CDR3 residues: CASSRRGGYEQYF. The CDR3 nucleotides are TGTGCCAGCAGTAGGAGGGGTGGATACGAGCAGTACTTC.

The gene calls are TRBV28 and TRBJ2-2; TRBD2 agrees at 7 bases. This CDR3 has 14 residues. Germline-derived CDR1 and CDR2 are MDHEN and SYDVKM. The J segment lost 6 bases and the V segment lost 2 bases, leaving 3 bases of the junction unmatched. The CDR3 reads CASSLLAAAGELFF. The CDR3 coding sequence is TGTGCCAGCAGTTTACTAGCGGCCGCCGGGGAGCTGTTTTTT. The full variable domain, its missing parts supplied by reference TRBV28 and TRBJ2-2, is DVKVTQSSRYLVKRTGEKVFLECVQDMDHENMFWYRQDPGLGLRLIYFSYDVKMKEKGDIPEGYSVSREKKERFSLILESASTNQTSMYLCASSLLAAAGELFFGEGSRLTVL.

The chain employs TRBV5-1 and TRBJ2-3; D is perhaps TRBD1 (5 bases). Germline CDR1 is SGHRS and CDR2 is YFSETQ. The CDR3 extends over 13 amino acids. The V and J ends lost 4 bases and 1 base respectively, with 7 bases between them. The CDR3: CASSIQGTDTQYF. CDR3 sequence (DNA): TGCGCCAGCAGCATACAGGGCACAGATACGCAGTATTTT.